A single sample gave rise to the 27 T cell receptor beta chains below, sequenced in a study of blood T cell repertoires in COVID-19. Data came from immunoSEQ multiplex PCR; TCRdb stores just in-frame clones and leaves some out. There are about 66,000 clones in the sample; just under 80% occur only once, and roughly a tenth lies in the top ten. The sequenced material came from peripheral blood. The receptors come from a human donor in a cohort sampled during active COVID-19.

This rearrangement joins TRBV5-6 to TRBJ2-4, with a tentative D call TRBD2 (7 bases). The germline V and J ends were trimmed by 0 bases and 5 bases, with 9 bases remaining between them. This CDR3 spans 14 amino acids. CDR1 and CDR2 (germline): SGHDT, YYEEEE. CDR3 protein: CASSLGEGENIQYF. The CDR3, as DNA: TGTGCCAGCAGCTTGGGGGAGGGGGAAAACATTCAGTACTTC.

A few counts support this clone. The chain has TRBV18 and TRBJ2-6; 7 bases are a match to TRBD1. J lost 2 bases, V lost 2 bases, and 3 bases had no gene match. Per germline, CDR1 KGHSH and CDR2 LQKENI. There are 16 residues in the CDR3. The DNA for the CDR3 is TGTGCCAGCTCACCAGACGGACAGGCTGGGGCCAACGTCCTGACTTTC. This gives the protein CASSPDGQAGANVLTF. The whole variable domain, remainder taken from reference TRBV18 and TRBJ2-6, is NAGVMQNPRHLVRRRGQEARLRCSPMKGHSHVYWYRQLPEEGLKFMVYLQKENIIDESGMPKERFSAEFPKEGPSILRIQQVVRGDSAAYFCASSPDGQAGANVLTFGAGSRLTVL.

The rearrangement links TRBV4-3 to TRBJ2-1; 13 positions agree with TRBD2. Trimming took 1 base from V and 5 from J; bases not matched to a gene: 11. CDR1 and CDR2 (germline): LGHNA, YSLEER. The CDR3 is made up of 19 amino acids. CDR3: CASSQAIGTSGAADNEQFF. The CDR3 DNA sequence: TGCGCCAGCAGCCAAGCGATAGGGACTAGCGGGGCCGCCGACAATGAGCAGTTCTTC.

The chain has TRBV7-2 and TRBJ2-1, with 10 bases lining up with TRBD2. Trimming took 1 base from V and 5 from J; bases not matched to a gene: 8. The CDR3 has 17 residues. In germline, CDR1 is SGHTA, CDR2 FQGNSA. Written as DNA, the CDR3 is TGTGCCAGCAGCTTAGGGGCTCCGGGACTAGCGAACAATGAGCAGTTCTTC. Translation: CASSLGAPGLANNEQFF. The variable domain in full, completed from reference TRBV7-2 and TRBJ2-1, reads GAGVSQSPSNKVTEKGKDVELRCDPISGHTALYWYRQSLGQGLEFLIYFQGNSAPDKSGLPSDRFSAERTGGSVSTLTIQRTQQEDSAVYLCASSLGAPGLANNEQFFGPGTRLTVL.

V gene TRBV6-6 combines with J gene TRBJ2-7; 9 bases are shared with TRBD2. After removal of 0 bases from V and 5 bases from J, the junction contained 5 bases not matched to a gene. This CDR3 is built from 15 residues. Germline assignment: CDR1 MNHNY and CDR2 SVGAGI (reference sequence). CDR3 amino acids: CASSYSGGRGNEQYF. The CDR3 DNA sequence: TGTGCCAGCAGTTACTCGGGCGGGAGGGGCAACGAGCAGTACTTC.

The chain's CDR3 is CASSLTSTGELFF. Written as DNA, the CDR3 is TGTGCCAGCAGCTTAACTTCAACCGGGGAGCTGTTTTTT. The rearrangement uses TRBV13 and TRBJ2-2; D gene unclear. This CDR3 region has 13 residues. Trimming took off 2 bases at V and 5 bases at J, with 6 bases between the two ends. From germline, CDR1 is PRHDT and CDR2 FYEKMQ (reference sequence).

The chain employs TRBV7-8 and TRBJ2-3; TRBD2 matches at 15 bases. Looked up from germline, CDR1 is SGHVS and CDR2 is FQNEAQ. With 1 base clipped from V and 3 bases from J, the junction kept 5 bases outside the gene matches. The CDR3 sequence is 18 residues long. The CDR3 nucleotides read TGTGCCAGCAGCTTAGGGACTAGCGGGAGGGCCGGAACAGATACGCAGTATTTT. Translated: CASSLGTSGRAGTDTQYF.

The chain joins TRBV7-2 to TRBJ2-7, with D unclear. The V gene lost 1 base and the J gene lost 2 bases, with 9 bases spanning the gap. The CDR3 has 14 residues. Germline values: CDR1 SGHTA, CDR2 FQGNSA. CDR3 in amino acids: CASSLDGVTYEQYF. As DNA, the CDR3 is TGTGCCAGCAGCTTAGACGGTGTGACCTACGAGCAGTACTTC.

The V call is TRBV3-1 (or the pseudogene TRBV3-2), the J call TRBJ1-4; D call uncertain. Germline V gene data show CDR1 as LGHDT and CDR2 as YNNKEL (reference sequence). The CDR3 spans 15 residues. V lost 0 bases and J 2 bases, leaving 7 bases between the germline ends. The CDR3 region is CASSQERLTNEKLFF. The CDR3 DNA reads TGTGCCAGCAGCCAAGAGAGGTTGACTAATGAAAAACTGTTTTTT.

The rearrangement joins TRBV5-1 to TRBJ1-1; D call uncertain. Germline CDR1 and CDR2: SGHRS and YFSETQ. The V gene lost 3 bases and the J gene lost 11 bases, with 11 bases spanning the gap. The CDR3 loop spans 11 amino acids. The CDR3 loop is CASSSGLEAFF. In DNA form, the CDR3 reads TGCGCCAGCAGCTCCGGCCTGGAGGCTTTCTTT.

This clone is labeled as medium-sized. The chain links TRBV10-1 to TRBJ1-6, with TRBD1 matching over 8 bases. The CDR3 runs 12 residues. Germline V gives CDR1 WNHNN, CDR2 SYGVQD (reference sequence). The V and J ends lost 11 bases and 9 bases, in that order; junction bases with no gene match: 6. CDR3 coding DNA: TGCGCCGGACAGGGTCTCGGTTCACCCCTCCACTTT. Translation gives CAGQGLGSPLHF.

This clone appeared a few times. This chain uses TRBV4-2 with TRBJ2-7; TRBD2 aligns across 8 bases. This CDR3 contains 16 residues. CDR1 LGHNA and CDR2 YNFKEQ come from the germline V gene. V was clipped by 0 bases and J by 5 bases; unmatched bases: 9. The DNA of the CDR3 is TGTGCCAGCAGCCAAGATCTACCCGGGAGGGCCCACGAGCAGTACTTC. Translation: CASSQDLPGRAHEQYF.

This chain links TRBV7-8 with TRBJ2-5; 8 bases map to TRBD2. Looked up from germline, CDR1 is SGHVS and CDR2 is FQNEAQ. V shed 4 bases, J shed 3 bases, and the junction held 7 bases outside the gene matches. CDR3 size: 15 residues. The chain's CDR3 is CASSSAKLAEETQYF. The CDR3 region has the DNA TGTGCCAGCAGCTCGGCCAAACTAGCGGAAGAGACCCAGTACTTC.

Worth noting for this clone: This sample also contains other DNA sequences that code for the same CDR3. DNA for the CDR3: TGCGCCAGCAGCTTGGGCGGGACAGGGGCCTACGAGCAGTACTTC. It specifies CASSLGGTGAYEQYF. The chain links TRBV5-1 to TRBJ2-7; 10 positions match TRBD1. Germline CDR1 is SGHRS and CDR2 is YFSETQ. The CDR3 sequence is 15 residues long. V lost 0 bases to trimming and J lost 2 bases; unmatched junction nucleotides: 2. The full variable domain, in which reference TRBV5-1 and TRBJ2-7 provide the parts outside the CDR3, is KAGVTQTPRYLIKTRGQQVTLSCSPISGHRSVSWYQQTPGQGLQFLFEYFSETQRNKGNFPGRFSGRQFSNSRSEMNVSTLELGDSALYLCASSLGGTGAYEQYFGPGTRLTVT.

The chain employs TRBV11-2 and TRBJ1-1; D might be TRBD1 (6 bases). Germline-derived CDR1 and CDR2 are SGHAT and FQNNGV. The CDR3 consists of 15 residues. Trimming pared 0 bases from V and 4 bases from J, leaving 12 bases between. CDR3 sequence reads: CASSLEGTRGTEAFF. CDR3 bases: TGTGCCAGCAGCTTAGAGGGGACACGGGGCACTGAAGCTTTCTTT.

The table lists this clone with a count of one. CDR3 DNA: TGTGCCAGCAGAAGTGAAAGGAGGGGACAGGGCAGATACGAGCAGTACTTC. This gives the protein CASRSERRGQGRYEQYF. V usage is TRBV25-1 and J usage is TRBJ2-7, with 9 nucleotides matching TRBD1. V lost 6 bases and J lost 4; bases outside the gene matches: 16. Germline-derived CDR1 and CDR2 are MGHDK and SYGVNS. This CDR3 has 17 amino acids.

The J gene is TRBJ2-1, the V gene TRBV5-4, with TRBD2 identical over 14 bases. This CDR3 has 17 amino acids. In germline, CDR1 is SGHNT, CDR2 YYREEE (reference sequence). V trimming: 4 bases; J trimming: 3 bases; junction bases outside the gene matches: 6. The CDR3: CASSAGLAGGVYNEQFF. DNA for the CDR3: TGTGCCAGCAGCGCTGGACTAGCGGGAGGTGTCTACAATGAGCAGTTCTTC.

The chain joins TRBV4-2 to TRBJ2-7; 7 nucleotides agree with TRBD2. This CDR3 is 17 amino acids long. CDR1 and CDR2 (germline): LGHNA, YNFKEQ. The junction had 11 bases not matched to a gene; V was cut back by 0 bases and J by 3 bases. DNA for the CDR3: TGTGCCAGCAGCCAAGAAAGTGGGTCTAGCGGACACTACGAGCAGTACTTC. Its translation: CASSQESGSSGHYEQYF.

The genes are TRBV5-6 and TRBJ2-7; TRBD1 matches at 7 bases. J lost 7 bases, V lost 0 bases, and 16 bases had no gene match. Germline values: CDR1 SGHDT, CDR2 YYEEEE. The CDR3 runs to 17 residues. The chain's CDR3 is CASSLGERTGKTEEQYF. The CDR3, as DNA: TGTGCCAGCAGCTTGGGTGAACGGACAGGTAAGACGGAAGAGCAGTACTTC.

This chain connects TRBV7-3 to TRBJ1-2; D unresolved. The V end lost 7 bases, the J end lost 8 bases, and 8 bases lay between the germline ends. The CDR3 covers 10 residues. Germline-derived CDR1 and CDR2 are SGHTA and FQGTGA. CDR3 sequence (DNA): TGTGCCAGCACCCAACGGGGCTACACCTTC. The encoded protein is CASTQRGYTF.

The J gene is TRBJ2-6, the V gene TRBV18; D is perhaps TRBD2 (6 bases). CDR3 length equals 16 residues. V was trimmed by 6 bases and J by 3 bases, leaving 15 bases between them. CDR1 is KGHSH, CDR2 LQKENI, per germline. CDR3 protein: CASSLPGGFGANVLTF. DNA of the CDR3: TGTGCCAGCTCCCTACCTGGGGGGTTTGGGGCCAACGTCCTGACTTTC.

The chain couples TRBV28 to TRBJ2-2; D is undetermined. Germline assignment: CDR1 MDHEN and CDR2 SYDVKM. V was cut by 5 bases and J by 6 bases, with 13 bases left in between. There are 14 residues in the CDR3. The CDR3 DNA follows: TGTGCCAGCAGTCGTCGGGTCCAAGCCGGGGAGCTGTTTTTT. Translation gives CASSRRVQAGELFF.

V is TRBV7-2 and J is TRBJ1-2; 7 nucleotides align to TRBD1. J lost 0 bases, V lost 2 bases, and 6 bases had no gene match. Per the germline V gene, CDR1 is SGHTA and CDR2 is FQGNSA. There are 16 residues in the CDR3. CDR3 sequence (DNA): TGTGCCAGCAGCTTATCGGGGGACAGACCTAACTATGGCTACACCTTC. Translating it yields CASSLSGDRPNYGYTF.

This chain links TRBV2 with TRBJ2-7; 13 nucleotides agree with TRBD2. Germline V lookup: CDR1 SNHLY, CDR2 FYNNEI. V lost 7 bases, J lost 5 bases, and 5 bases stayed unmatched. This CDR3 comprises 14 residues. CDR3 bases: TGTGCCAGCACCCAGACTAGCGGGAGGCACGAGCAGTACTTC. Its translation: CASTQTSGRHEQYF.

V usage is TRBV5-1 and J usage is TRBJ2-7; TRBD1 is a possible D gene (6 bases). The germline V and J ends were trimmed by 1 base and 1 base, with 18 bases remaining between them. The CDR3 has 17 residues. CDR1 is SGHRS, CDR2 YFSETQ, per germline. CDR3 coding DNA: TGCGCCAGCAGCTTGTCGGTGAGGCTCAGGGGATCCTACGAGCAGTACTTC. Residues: CASSLSVRLRGSYEQYF.

The V gene is TRBV11-1, the J gene TRBJ2-1; TRBD2 agrees at 8 bases. Looked up from germline, CDR1 is SGHAT and CDR2 is FQDESV (reference sequence). V gave up 7 bases and J gave up 7 bases; unmatched junction bases: 9. This CDR3 contains 14 residues. CDR3 nucleotides: TGTGCCAGCAATGCCGGGAGGGCCGGGAATGAGCAGTTCTTC. Its protein product is CASNAGRAGNEQFF.

The CDR3 coding sequence is TGTGCCAGCAGTTTACGAGAGGGACTCCCGAATGAGCAGTTCTTC. This codes for CASSLREGLPNEQFF. The rearrangement links TRBV27 to TRBJ2-1; D perhaps matches TRBD2 (6 bases). V dropped 2 bases and J dropped 7 bases, with 15 bases sitting between them. CDR1 MNHEY and CDR2 SMNVEV come from the germline V gene (reference sequence). The CDR3 runs 15 residues.